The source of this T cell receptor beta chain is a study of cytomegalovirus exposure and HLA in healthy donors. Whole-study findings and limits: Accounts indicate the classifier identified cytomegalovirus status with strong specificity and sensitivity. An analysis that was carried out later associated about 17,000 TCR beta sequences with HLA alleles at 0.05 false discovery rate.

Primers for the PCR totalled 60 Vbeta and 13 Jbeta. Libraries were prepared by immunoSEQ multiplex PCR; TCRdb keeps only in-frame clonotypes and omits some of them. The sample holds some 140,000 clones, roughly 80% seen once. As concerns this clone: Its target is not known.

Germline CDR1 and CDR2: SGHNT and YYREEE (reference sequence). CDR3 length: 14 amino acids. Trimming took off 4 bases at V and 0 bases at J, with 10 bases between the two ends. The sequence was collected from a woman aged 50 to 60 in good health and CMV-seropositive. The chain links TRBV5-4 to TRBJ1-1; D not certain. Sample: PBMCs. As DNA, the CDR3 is TGTGCCAGCAGCAGGCCTGGGCTGAACACTGAAGCTTTCTTT. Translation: CASSRPGLNTEAFF. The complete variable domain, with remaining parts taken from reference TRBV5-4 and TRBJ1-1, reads ETGVTQSPTHLIKTRGQQVTLRCSSQSGHNTVSWYQQALGQGPQFIFQYYREEENGRGNFPPRFSGLQFPNYSSELNVNALELDDSALYLCASSRPGLNTEAFFGQGTRLTVV.